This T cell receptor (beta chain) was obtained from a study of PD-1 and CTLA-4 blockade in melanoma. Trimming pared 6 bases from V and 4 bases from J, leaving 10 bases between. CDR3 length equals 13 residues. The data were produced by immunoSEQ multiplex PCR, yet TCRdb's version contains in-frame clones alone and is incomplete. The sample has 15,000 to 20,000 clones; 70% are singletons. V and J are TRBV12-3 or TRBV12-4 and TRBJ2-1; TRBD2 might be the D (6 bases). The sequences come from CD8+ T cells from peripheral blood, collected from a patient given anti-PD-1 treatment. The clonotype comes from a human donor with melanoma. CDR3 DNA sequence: TGTGCCAGCAGCCCGGGACTTTACAATGAGCAGTTCTTC. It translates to CASSPGLYNEQFF.